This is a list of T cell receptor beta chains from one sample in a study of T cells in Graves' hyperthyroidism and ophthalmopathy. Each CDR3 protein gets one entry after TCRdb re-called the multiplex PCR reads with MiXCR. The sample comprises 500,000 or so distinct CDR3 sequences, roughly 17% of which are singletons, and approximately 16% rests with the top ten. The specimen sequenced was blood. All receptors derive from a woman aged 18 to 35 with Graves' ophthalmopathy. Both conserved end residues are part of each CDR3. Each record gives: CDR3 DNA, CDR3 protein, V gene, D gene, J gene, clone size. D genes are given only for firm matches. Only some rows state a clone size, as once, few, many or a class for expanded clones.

DNA: TGTGCCAGCAGCTTAATGGGACAGGGTTATAACTATGGCTACACCTTC
CDR3: CASSLMGQGYNYGYTF
V: TRBV7-9
D: TRBD1
J: TRBJ1-2
size: many

DNA: TGTGCCAGCAGCCTAAGTCCGGGGGCCGGGGCGGGGGCCAACGTCCTGACTTTC
CDR3: CASSLSPGAGAGANVLTF
V: TRBV27
D: -
J: TRBJ2-6
size: many

DNA: TGTGCCAGCAGCTTAGGGACAGGGGGCATCGGTGAGCAGTTCTTC
CDR3: CASSLGTGGIGEQFF
V: TRBV7-3
D: TRBD1
J: TRBJ2-1
size: many

DNA: TGTGCCAGCAGTTACTTCTCCGGTTCCTACGAGCAGTACTTC
CDR3: CASSYFSGSYEQYF
V: TRBV6-2/TRBV6-3
D: -
J: TRBJ2-7
size: many

DNA: TGTGCCTGGAGCGGATACGCCGTGGGAACTAATGAAAAACTGTTTTTT
CDR3: CAWSGYAVGTNEKLFF
V: TRBV30
D: -
J: TRBJ1-4
size: few

DNA: TGTGCCAGCAGCATTCTTAGCGGAAACAATGAGCAGTTCTTC
CDR3: CASSILSGNNEQFF
V: TRBV3-1
D: -
J: TRBJ2-1
size: many

DNA: TGTGCCAGCAGCGCCCAAACGCATAACTATGGCTACACCTTC
CDR3: CASSAQTHNYGYTF
V: TRBV6-2/TRBV6-3
D: -
J: TRBJ1-2
size: -

DNA: TGCAGTGCCATCACTAGCTTAGCCAAAAACATTCAGTACTTC
CDR3: CSAITSLAKNIQYF
V: TRBV20-1
D: -
J: TRBJ2-4
size: few

DNA: TGTGCCAGCAGCTTAGACACAGGGGAGATGCGGACCCAGTACTTC
CDR3: CASSLDTGEMRTQYF
V: TRBV7-2
D: TRBD1
J: TRBJ2-5
size: many

DNA: TGTGCCAGCACCGAAGGGGCTGGTTCCCCCTCCTACGAGCAGTACTTC
CDR3: CASTEGAGSPSYEQYF
V: TRBV6-1
D: -
J: TRBJ2-7
size: -

DNA: TGTGCCAGCAGCGAGGAGGCCGGGACAGTAGTGCAGTACTTC
CDR3: CASSEEAGTVVQYF
V: TRBV7-8
D: TRBD1
J: TRBJ2-7
size: many

DNA: TGTGCCAGTGCCTTGGGCGCAGGGTCTTCGGCATACGAGCAGTACTTC
CDR3: CASALGAGSSAYEQYF
V: TRBV19
D: -
J: TRBJ2-7
size: few

DNA: TGTGCCAGCAGCTTAATGGGACAGGGAATCTCAGCCTACAATGAGCAGTTCTTC
CDR3: CASSLMGQGISAYNEQFF
V: TRBV7-8
D: TRBD1
J: TRBJ2-1
size: few

DNA: TGTGCCAGCAGTGGCTACCTTGAGGGGCAGATCGAGACCCAGTACTTC
CDR3: CASSGYLEGQIETQYF
V: TRBV25-1
D: -
J: TRBJ2-5
size: -

DNA: TGTGCCAGCAGCCCCGCCCTCAGGGATCTAAGGGCGGACGAGCAGTACTTC
CDR3: CASSPALRDLRADEQYF
V: TRBV7-9
D: -
J: TRBJ2-7
size: many

DNA: TGTGCCAGCAGGGACCAGGGTGACTCCCTCGAGCAGTACTTC
CDR3: CASRDQGDSLEQYF
V: TRBV27
D: -
J: TRBJ2-7
size: many

DNA: TGTGCCACCAGCGGAACAGGGGTCAATCAGCCCCAGCATTTT
CDR3: CATSGTGVNQPQHF
V: TRBV15
D: TRBD1
J: TRBJ1-5
size: -

DNA: TGTGCCTGGAGAAAGAATGATGTGACAGGGAAGGCCTATGGCTACACCTTC
CDR3: CAWRKNDVTGKAYGYTF
V: TRBV30
D: TRBD1
J: TRBJ1-2
size: many

DNA: TGCAGCGTTGACAGGGGGCCCAAAGCTTTCTTT
CDR3: CSVDRGPKAFF
V: TRBV29-1
D: TRBD1
J: TRBJ1-1
size: many

DNA: TGTGCCAGCAGTTTTATCGGGTCTTTATCCTACGAGCAGTACTTC
CDR3: CASSFIGSLSYEQYF
V: TRBV12-3/TRBV12-4
D: -
J: TRBJ2-7
size: many

DNA: TGCAGTGCTAGAGAAACCCTAAGTAGCGGGAGGACTGAGCAGTTCTTC
CDR3: CSARETLSSGRTEQFF
V: TRBV20-1
D: TRBD2
J: TRBJ2-1
size: many

DNA: TGTGCCAGCAGCGTAGCCGGGACAGGGGGCAATGAGCAGTTCTTC
CDR3: CASSVAGTGGNEQFF
V: TRBV9
D: TRBD1
J: TRBJ2-1
size: few

DNA: TGTGCCAGCAGTGAAACAAGGAGGGAGACCCAGTACTTC
CDR3: CASSETRRETQYF
V: TRBV6-1
D: -
J: TRBJ2-5
size: many

DNA: TGTGCCAGCGGAAAGGGGACATACAATGAGCAGTTCTTC
CDR3: CASGKGTYNEQFF
V: TRBV9
D: -
J: TRBJ2-1
size: few

DNA: TGTGCCAGTAGCTCGGACTTGGGGACTGAAGCTTTCTTT
CDR3: CASSSDLGTEAFF
V: TRBV19
D: -
J: TRBJ1-1
size: few

DNA: TGTGCCAGCAGGGGCTCGAGCGGGACGGGGGAGACCCAGTACTTC
CDR3: CASRGSSGTGETQYF
V: TRBV6-2/TRBV6-3
D: TRBD2
J: TRBJ2-5
size: few

DNA: TGTGCCAGCAGCGTAGGGGCTAGCGGGGGGAATGAGCAGTTCTTC
CDR3: CASSVGASGGNEQFF
V: TRBV9
D: TRBD2
J: TRBJ2-1
size: -

DNA: TGTGCCAGCAGCTTAAAAAACAGGGGAGATGGCTACACCTTC
CDR3: CASSLKNRGDGYTF
V: TRBV7-9
D: TRBD1
J: TRBJ1-2
size: few

DNA: TGCAGTGCTAGACACAGCGGGAGGGTTAATGAGCAGTTCTTC
CDR3: CSARHSGRVNEQFF
V: TRBV20-1
D: TRBD2
J: TRBJ2-1
size: -

DNA: TGCAGCGTTGAAGATTGGAGGGACGGAGACTCTGGGGCCAACGTCCTGACTTTC
CDR3: CSVEDWRDGDSGANVLTF
V: TRBV29-1
D: -
J: TRBJ2-6
size: few

DNA: TGCAGCGTTGAAGATGCCCTCCTCGGGGGCTACACCTTC
CDR3: CSVEDALLGGYTF
V: TRBV29-1
D: -
J: TRBJ1-2
size: few

DNA: TGCAGTGCCCCGAGACTAGCGGGAGTACACAATGAGCAGTTCTTC
CDR3: CSAPRLAGVHNEQFF
V: TRBV20-1
D: TRBD2
J: TRBJ2-1
size: many

DNA: TGTGCCAGCTCACAAATACCCCGGGGGGGCTCCTACAATGAGCAGTTCTTC
CDR3: CASSQIPRGGSYNEQFF
V: TRBV18
D: TRBD2
J: TRBJ2-1
size: once

DNA: TGTGCCAGCAGCCAAGATCGACTAGATCTCCCGAATGAGCAGTTCTTC
CDR3: CASSQDRLDLPNEQFF
V: TRBV3-1
D: -
J: TRBJ2-1
size: -

DNA: TGCAGTGCTACGGGCGGGACGGCGTTAACTGAAGCTTTCTTT
CDR3: CSATGGTALTEAFF
V: TRBV20-1
D: -
J: TRBJ1-1
size: -

DNA: TGTGCCAGCAGCTTGGCCGTCGCTAGCGGGAGGGGTACGCAGTATTTT
CDR3: CASSLAVASGRGTQYF
V: TRBV5-8
D: TRBD2
J: TRBJ2-3
size: -

DNA: TGTGCTAGTGGCCGACAGGGGTCGTTCACCGGGGAGCTGTTTTTT
CDR3: CASGRQGSFTGELFF
V: TRBV12-5
D: TRBD1
J: TRBJ2-2
size: few

DNA: TGTGCCAGCTCTCAACAGGATAATAATGAGCAGTTCTTC
CDR3: CASSQQDNNEQFF
V: TRBV18
D: -
J: TRBJ2-1
size: many

DNA: TGTGCCAGCAGCGACCGGACGGCTAGTAATGAAAAACTGTTTTTT
CDR3: CASSDRTASNEKLFF
V: TRBV7-9
D: -
J: TRBJ1-4
size: -

DNA: TGTGCCTGGAGTGTGGCGGCTTCCTATGGCTACACCTTC
CDR3: CAWSVAASYGYTF
V: TRBV30
D: -
J: TRBJ1-2
size: many

DNA: TGTGCCAGCAGCTTAGCGCTCCGGGACCGATTATCCTACAATGAGCAGTTCTTC
CDR3: CASSLALRDRLSYNEQFF
V: TRBV7-6
D: -
J: TRBJ2-1
size: many

DNA: TGCGCCAGGATTTTAGGACCGTTGAAGGGCTACGAGCAGTACTTC
CDR3: CARILGPLKGYEQYF
V: TRBV4-3
D: -
J: TRBJ2-7
size: -

DNA: TGTGCCAGCAGCCCCGCTTCACAAATTAATTCACCCCTCCACTTT
CDR3: CASSPASQINSPLHF
V: TRBV7-8
D: -
J: TRBJ1-6
size: few

DNA: TGTGCCAGCAGTAACCTGGACAGGGGGCAAGAGACCCAGTACTTC
CDR3: CASSNLDRGQETQYF
V: TRBV6-2/TRBV6-3
D: TRBD1
J: TRBJ2-5
size: once

DNA: TGTGCCAGCAGCCTGGGGGTAGCGGGGGGCGAAACCTACGAGCAGTACTTC
CDR3: CASSLGVAGGETYEQYF
V: TRBV7-9
D: TRBD2
J: TRBJ2-7
size: many

DNA: TGTGCCAGCAGCTTTCAGCGAGAGACCCAGTACTTC
CDR3: CASSFQRETQYF
V: TRBV5-4
D: -
J: TRBJ2-5
size: -

DNA: TGTGCCTGGAGTGAGGGACAGGGGTACTATGGCTACACCTTC
CDR3: CAWSEGQGYYGYTF
V: TRBV30
D: TRBD1
J: TRBJ1-2
size: few

DNA: TGCGCCAGCACCTACCTGGAGGGGGATAACACCGGGGAGCTGTTTTTT
CDR3: CASTYLEGDNTGELFF
V: TRBV5-1
D: -
J: TRBJ2-2
size: few

DNA: TGTGCCAGCAGTGAGGCAGGGGCCTTCCTGAACGAGCAGTACTTC
CDR3: CASSEAGAFLNEQYF
V: TRBV2
D: -
J: TRBJ2-7
size: many

DNA: TGCAGTGCTAGGGAATTGCCAGGATACGAGCAGTACTTC
CDR3: CSARELPGYEQYF
V: TRBV20-1
D: -
J: TRBJ2-7
size: few

DNA: TGTGCCAGCAGTTTACCCCGGACAGGGGGGAACTATGGCTACACCTTC
CDR3: CASSLPRTGGNYGYTF
V: TRBV28
D: TRBD1
J: TRBJ1-2
size: once

DNA: TGCGCCAGCAGCCTACTGCCGCTGAACTATGGCTACACCTTC
CDR3: CASSLLPLNYGYTF
V: TRBV5-1
D: -
J: TRBJ1-2
size: few

DNA: TGTGCCAGCAGCCAAGAAAGGACTAGCCCCATGGGAGAGACCCAGTACTTC
CDR3: CASSQERTSPMGETQYF
V: TRBV4-2
D: TRBD2
J: TRBJ2-5
size: -

DNA: TGTGCCGGGAACCTAGCTGGGGCCAACGTCCTGACTTTC
CDR3: CAGNLAGANVLTF
V: TRBV30
D: -
J: TRBJ2-6
size: many

DNA: TGTGCCAGCAGCTTAGTGGGAGTACGGGGCGATGAGCAGTTCTTC
CDR3: CASSLVGVRGDEQFF
V: TRBV7-2
D: -
J: TRBJ2-1
size: -

DNA: TGTGCCAGCAGCTTAGTATTGTTGGCGGAGCAGTTCTTC
CDR3: CASSLVLLAEQFF
V: TRBV11-2
D: -
J: TRBJ2-1
size: many

DNA: TGCAGTGCTCACACAGGGAACACCGGGGAGCTGTTTTTT
CDR3: CSAHTGNTGELFF
V: TRBV20-1
D: -
J: TRBJ2-2
size: few

DNA: TGTGCCAGCAGCAAGGCTAGCGGGAGAGGGGAGACCCAGTACTTC
CDR3: CASSKASGRGETQYF
V: TRBV7-3
D: TRBD2
J: TRBJ2-5
size: -

DNA: TGTGCCAGTAGTCCATCGACAGGGATCGGAAACACCATATATTTT
CDR3: CASSPSTGIGNTIYF
V: TRBV19
D: TRBD1
J: TRBJ1-3
size: -

DNA: TGTGCCAGCAGTTACGAGGGTGGCTATGGCTACACCTTC
CDR3: CASSYEGGYGYTF
V: TRBV6-5
D: -
J: TRBJ1-2
size: few